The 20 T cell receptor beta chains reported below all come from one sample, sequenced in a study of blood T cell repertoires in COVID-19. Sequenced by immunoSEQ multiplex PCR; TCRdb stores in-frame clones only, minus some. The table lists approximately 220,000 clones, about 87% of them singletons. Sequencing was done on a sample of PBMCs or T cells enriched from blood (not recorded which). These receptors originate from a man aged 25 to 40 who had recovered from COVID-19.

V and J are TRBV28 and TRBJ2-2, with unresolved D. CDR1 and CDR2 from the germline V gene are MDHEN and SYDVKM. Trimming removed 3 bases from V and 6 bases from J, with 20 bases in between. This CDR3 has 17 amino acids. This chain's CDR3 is CASSFFLGTKSAGELFF. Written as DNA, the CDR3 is TGTGCCAGCAGTTTTTTCCTCGGTACCAAGAGCGCCGGGGAGCTGTTTTTT.

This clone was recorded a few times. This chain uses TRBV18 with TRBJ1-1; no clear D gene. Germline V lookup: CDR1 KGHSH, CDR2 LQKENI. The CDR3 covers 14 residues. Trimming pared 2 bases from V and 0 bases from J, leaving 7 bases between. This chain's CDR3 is CASSPSDLNTEAFF. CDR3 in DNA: TGTGCCAGCTCACCATCGGACTTGAACACTGAAGCTTTCTTT.

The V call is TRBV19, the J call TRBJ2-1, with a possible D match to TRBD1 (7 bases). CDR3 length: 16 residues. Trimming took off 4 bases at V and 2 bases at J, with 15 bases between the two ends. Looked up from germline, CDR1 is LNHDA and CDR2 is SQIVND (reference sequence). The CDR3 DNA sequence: TGTGCCAGTAGTACCCCAGGGGGGCGCGCCTACAATGAGCAGTTCTTC. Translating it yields CASSTPGGRAYNEQFF.

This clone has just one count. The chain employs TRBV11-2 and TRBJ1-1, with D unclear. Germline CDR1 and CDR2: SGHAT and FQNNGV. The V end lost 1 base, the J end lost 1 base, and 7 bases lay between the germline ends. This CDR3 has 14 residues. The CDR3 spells CASSLVNGNTEAFF. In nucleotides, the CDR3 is TGTGCCAGCAGCTTAGTGAACGGGAACACTGAAGCTTTCTTT.

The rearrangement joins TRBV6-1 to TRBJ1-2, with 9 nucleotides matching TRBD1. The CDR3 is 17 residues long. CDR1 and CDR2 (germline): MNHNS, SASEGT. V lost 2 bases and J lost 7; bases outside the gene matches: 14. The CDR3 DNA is TGTGCCAGCAGTGAATACTATTCACAGGGGGCGTTTCGTGGCTACACCTTC. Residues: CASSEYYSQGAFRGYTF.

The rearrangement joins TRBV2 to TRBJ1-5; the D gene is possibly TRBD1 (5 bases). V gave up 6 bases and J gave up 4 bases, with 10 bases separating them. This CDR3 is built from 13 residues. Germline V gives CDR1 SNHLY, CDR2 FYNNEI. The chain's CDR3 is CASSKTENQPQHF. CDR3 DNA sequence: TGTGCCAGCAGCAAGACAGAAAATCAGCCCCAGCATTTT.

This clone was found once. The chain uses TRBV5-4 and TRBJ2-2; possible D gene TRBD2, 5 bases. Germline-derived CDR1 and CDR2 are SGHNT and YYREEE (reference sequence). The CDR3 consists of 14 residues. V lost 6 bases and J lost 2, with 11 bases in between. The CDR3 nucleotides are TGTGCCAGCACCGGGGTTCACAACACCGGGGAGCTGTTTTTT. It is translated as CASTGVHNTGELFF.

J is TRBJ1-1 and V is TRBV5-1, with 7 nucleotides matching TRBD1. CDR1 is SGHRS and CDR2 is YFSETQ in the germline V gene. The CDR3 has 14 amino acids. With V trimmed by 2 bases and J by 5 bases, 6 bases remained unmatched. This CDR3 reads CASSLRRGLTEAFF. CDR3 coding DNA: TGCGCCAGCAGCTTACGCAGGGGGTTAACTGAAGCTTTCTTT.

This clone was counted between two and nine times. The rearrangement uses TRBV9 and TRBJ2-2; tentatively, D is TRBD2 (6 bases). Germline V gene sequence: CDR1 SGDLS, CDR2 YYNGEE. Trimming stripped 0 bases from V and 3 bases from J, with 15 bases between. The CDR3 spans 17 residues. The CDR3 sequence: CASSVVAGWEDTGELFF. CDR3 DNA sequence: TGTGCCAGCAGCGTAGTGGCAGGCTGGGAGGACACCGGGGAGCTGTTTTTT.

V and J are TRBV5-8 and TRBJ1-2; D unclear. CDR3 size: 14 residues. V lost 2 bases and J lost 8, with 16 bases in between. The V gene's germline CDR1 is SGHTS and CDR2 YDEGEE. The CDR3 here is CASSFWINGRGYTF. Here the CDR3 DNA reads TGTGCCAGCAGCTTCTGGATAAACGGGAGAGGCTACACCTTC.

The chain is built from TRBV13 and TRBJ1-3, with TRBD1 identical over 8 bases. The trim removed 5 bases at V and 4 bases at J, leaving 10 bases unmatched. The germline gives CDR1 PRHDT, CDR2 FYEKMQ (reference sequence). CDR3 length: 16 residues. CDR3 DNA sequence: TGTGCCAGCAGCATCCGACAGGGGATGACGGGAAACACCATATATTTT. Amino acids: CASSIRQGMTGNTIYF.

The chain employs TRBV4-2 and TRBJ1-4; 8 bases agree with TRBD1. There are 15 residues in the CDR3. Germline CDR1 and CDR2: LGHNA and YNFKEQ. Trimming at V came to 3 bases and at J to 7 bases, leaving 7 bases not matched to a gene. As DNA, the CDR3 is TGTGCCAGCAGCCAGACAGGACAGGGAACTGAAAAACTGTTTTTT. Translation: CASSQTGQGTEKLFF.

The CDR3 is CASSQGGPDQPQHF. The CDR3 DNA is TGCGCCAGCAGCCAAGGGGGGCCGGATCAGCCCCAGCATTTT. V usage is TRBV4-1 and J usage is TRBJ1-5, with TRBD1 as a possible D gene (6 bases). The CDR3 extends over 14 amino acids. With 1 base removed from V and 5 bases from J, the gap between germline ends came to 9 bases. Germline V gene data show CDR1 as MGHRA and CDR2 as YSYEKL.

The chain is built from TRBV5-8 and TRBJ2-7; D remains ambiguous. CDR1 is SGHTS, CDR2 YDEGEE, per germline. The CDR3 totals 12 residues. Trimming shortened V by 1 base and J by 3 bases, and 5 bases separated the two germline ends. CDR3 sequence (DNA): TGTGCCAGCAGCTTGATTAACTACGAGCAGTACTTC. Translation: CASSLINYEQYF.

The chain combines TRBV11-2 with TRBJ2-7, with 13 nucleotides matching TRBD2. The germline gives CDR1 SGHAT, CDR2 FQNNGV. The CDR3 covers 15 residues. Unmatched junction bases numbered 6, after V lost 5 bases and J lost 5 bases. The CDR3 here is CASSRGLAGINEQYF. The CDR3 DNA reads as TGTGCCAGCAGCCGGGGACTAGCGGGGATCAACGAGCAGTACTTC.

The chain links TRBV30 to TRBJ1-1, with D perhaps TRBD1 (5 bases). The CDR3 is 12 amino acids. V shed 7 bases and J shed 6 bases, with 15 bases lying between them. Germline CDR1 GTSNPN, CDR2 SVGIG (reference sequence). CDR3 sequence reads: CALLNRGAEAFF. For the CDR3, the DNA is TGTGCCTTGCTCAATCGGGGGGCTGAAGCTTTCTTT.

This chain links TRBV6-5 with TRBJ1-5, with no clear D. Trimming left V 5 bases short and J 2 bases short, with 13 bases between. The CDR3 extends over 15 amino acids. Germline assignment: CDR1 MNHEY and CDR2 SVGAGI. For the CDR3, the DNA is TGTGCCAGCAGTATCCAGAAGGGAGGCAATCAGCCCCAGCATTTT. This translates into CASSIQKGGNQPQHF.

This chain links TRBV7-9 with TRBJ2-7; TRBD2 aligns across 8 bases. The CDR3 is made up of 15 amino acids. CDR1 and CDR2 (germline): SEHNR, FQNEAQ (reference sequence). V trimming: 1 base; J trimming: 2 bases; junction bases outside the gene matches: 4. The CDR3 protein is CASSLGYGGAYEQYF. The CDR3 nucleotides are TGTGCCAGCAGCTTAGGGTACGGGGGGGCCTACGAGCAGTACTTC.

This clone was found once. The CDR3, as DNA: TGTGCCAGCAGCGTAGGCTTGACGGGGACAGGGGTCAACTATGGCTACACCTTC. It translates to CASSVGLTGTGVNYGYTF. This chain joins TRBV9 and TRBJ1-2; 10 bases are shared with TRBD1. CDR1 is SGDLS, CDR2 YYNGEE, per germline. Trimming took 0 bases from V and 2 from J; bases not matched to a gene: 10. CDR3 length: 18 residues.

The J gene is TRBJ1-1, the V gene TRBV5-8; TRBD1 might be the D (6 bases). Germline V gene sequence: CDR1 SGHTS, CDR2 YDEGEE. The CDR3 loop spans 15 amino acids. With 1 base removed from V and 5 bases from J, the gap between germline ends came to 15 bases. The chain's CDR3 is CASSLRSQGMTEAFF. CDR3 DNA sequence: TGTGCCAGCAGCTTGAGGAGTCAGGGGATGACTGAAGCTTTCTTT.